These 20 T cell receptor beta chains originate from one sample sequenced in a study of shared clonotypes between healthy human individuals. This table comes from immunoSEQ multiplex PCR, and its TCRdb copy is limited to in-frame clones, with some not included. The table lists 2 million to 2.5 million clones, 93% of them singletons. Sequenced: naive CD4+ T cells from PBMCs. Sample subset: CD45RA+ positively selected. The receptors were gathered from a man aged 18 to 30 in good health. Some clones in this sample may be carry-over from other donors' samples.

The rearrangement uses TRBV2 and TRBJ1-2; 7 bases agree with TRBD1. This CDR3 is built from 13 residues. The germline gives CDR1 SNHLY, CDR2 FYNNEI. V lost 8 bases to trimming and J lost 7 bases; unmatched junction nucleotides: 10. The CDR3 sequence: CASVRDRATGYTF. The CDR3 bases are TGTGCCAGCGTCCGGGACAGAGCTACTGGCTACACCTTC.

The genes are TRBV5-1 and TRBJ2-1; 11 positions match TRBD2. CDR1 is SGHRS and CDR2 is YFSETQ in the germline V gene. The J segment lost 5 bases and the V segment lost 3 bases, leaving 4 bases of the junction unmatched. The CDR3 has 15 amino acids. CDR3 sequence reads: CASSWWGLADNEQFF. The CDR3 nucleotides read TGCGCCAGCAGCTGGTGGGGACTAGCGGACAATGAGCAGTTCTTC.

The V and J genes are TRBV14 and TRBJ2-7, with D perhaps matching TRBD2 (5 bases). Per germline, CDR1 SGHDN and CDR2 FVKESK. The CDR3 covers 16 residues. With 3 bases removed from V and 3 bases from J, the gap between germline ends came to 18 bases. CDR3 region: CASSHILEGPHYEQYF. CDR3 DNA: TGTGCCAGCAGCCATATACTAGAGGGTCCCCACTACGAGCAGTACTTC.

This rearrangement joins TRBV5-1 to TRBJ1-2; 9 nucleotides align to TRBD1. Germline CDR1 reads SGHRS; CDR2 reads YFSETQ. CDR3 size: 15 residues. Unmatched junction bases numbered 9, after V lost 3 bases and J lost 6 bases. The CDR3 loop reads CASSSSGTGKDGYTF. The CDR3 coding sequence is TGCGCCAGCAGCTCCTCCGGGACAGGGAAGGATGGCTACACCTTC.

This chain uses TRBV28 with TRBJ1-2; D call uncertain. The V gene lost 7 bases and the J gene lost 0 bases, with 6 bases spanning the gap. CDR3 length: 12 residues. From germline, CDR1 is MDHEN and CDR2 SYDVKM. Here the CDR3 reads CASMWANYGYTF. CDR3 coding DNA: TGTGCCAGCATGTGGGCTAACTATGGCTACACCTTC.

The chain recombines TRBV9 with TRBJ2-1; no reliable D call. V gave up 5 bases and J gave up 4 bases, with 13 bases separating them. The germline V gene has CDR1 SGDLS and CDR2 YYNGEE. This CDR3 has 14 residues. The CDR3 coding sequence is TGTGCCAGCAGTATTGCGGATAGATACAATGAGCAGTTCTTC. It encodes CASSIADRYNEQFF.

CDR3 protein: CATGVRADTQYF. CDR3 nucleotides: TGTGCCACAGGGGTTAGGGCAGATACGCAGTATTTT. The chain joins TRBV6-6 to TRBJ2-3, with D possibly TRBD1 on 6 matching bases. V was shortened by 10 bases and J by 4 bases, with 12 bases between the two germline ends. The CDR3 has 12 amino acids. CDR1 and CDR2 from the germline V gene are MNHNY and SVGAGI (reference sequence).

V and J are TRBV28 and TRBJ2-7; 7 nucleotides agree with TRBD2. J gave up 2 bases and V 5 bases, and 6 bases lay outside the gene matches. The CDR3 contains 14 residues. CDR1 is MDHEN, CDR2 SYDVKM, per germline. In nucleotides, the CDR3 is TGTGCCAGCAGTCCTAGCGGCCTGACCTACGAGCAGTACTTC. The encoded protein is CASSPSGLTYEQYF.

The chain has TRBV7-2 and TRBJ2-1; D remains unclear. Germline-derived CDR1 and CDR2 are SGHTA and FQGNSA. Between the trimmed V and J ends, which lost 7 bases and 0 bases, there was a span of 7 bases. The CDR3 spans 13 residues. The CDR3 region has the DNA TGTGCCAGCACCTTTAGCTCCTACAATGAGCAGTTCTTC. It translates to CASTFSSYNEQFF.

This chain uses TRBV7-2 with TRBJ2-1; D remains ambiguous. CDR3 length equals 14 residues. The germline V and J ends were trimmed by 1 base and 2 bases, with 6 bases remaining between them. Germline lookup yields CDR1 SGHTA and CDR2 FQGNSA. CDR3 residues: CASSLGIPYNEQFF. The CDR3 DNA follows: TGTGCCAGCAGCTTAGGGATACCCTACAATGAGCAGTTCTTC. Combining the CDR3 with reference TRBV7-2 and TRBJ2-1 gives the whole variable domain GAGVSQSPSNKVTEKGKDVELRCDPISGHTALYWYRQSLGQGLEFLIYFQGNSAPDKSGLPSDRFSAERTGGSVSTLTIQRTQQEDSAVYLCASSLGIPYNEQFFGPGTRLTVL.

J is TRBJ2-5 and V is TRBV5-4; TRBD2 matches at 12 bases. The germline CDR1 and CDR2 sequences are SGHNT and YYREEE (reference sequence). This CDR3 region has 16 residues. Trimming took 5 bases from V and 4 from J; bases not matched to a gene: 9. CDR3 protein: CASRRTSGEGGETQYF. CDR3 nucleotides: TGTGCCAGCAGGCGGACTAGCGGGGAGGGGGGAGAGACCCAGTACTTC.

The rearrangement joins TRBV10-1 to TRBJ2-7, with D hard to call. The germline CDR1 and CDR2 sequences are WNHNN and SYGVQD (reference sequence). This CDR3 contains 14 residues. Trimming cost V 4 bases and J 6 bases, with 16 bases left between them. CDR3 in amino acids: CASSGGSPDGEQYF. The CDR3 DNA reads TGCGCCAGCAGTGGAGGTAGTCCCGACGGCGAGCAGTACTTC.

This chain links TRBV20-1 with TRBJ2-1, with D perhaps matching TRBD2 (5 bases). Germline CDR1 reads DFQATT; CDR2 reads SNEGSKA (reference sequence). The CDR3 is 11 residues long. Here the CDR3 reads CRLARGNEQFF. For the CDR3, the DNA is TGCAGGTTAGCGAGAGGTAATGAGCAGTTCTTC.

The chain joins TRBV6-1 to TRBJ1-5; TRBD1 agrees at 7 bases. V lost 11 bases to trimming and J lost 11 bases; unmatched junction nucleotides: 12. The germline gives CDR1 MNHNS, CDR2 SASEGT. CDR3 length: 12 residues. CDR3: CAVRQGFAAQHF. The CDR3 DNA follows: TGTGCCGTCCGACAGGGCTTTGCGGCCCAGCATTTT.

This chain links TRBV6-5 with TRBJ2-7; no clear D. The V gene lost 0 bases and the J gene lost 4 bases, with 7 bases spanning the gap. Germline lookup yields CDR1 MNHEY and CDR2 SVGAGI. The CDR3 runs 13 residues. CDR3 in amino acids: CASSYSSEYEQYF. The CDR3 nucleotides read TGTGCCAGCAGTTACTCCAGCGAATACGAGCAGTACTTC.

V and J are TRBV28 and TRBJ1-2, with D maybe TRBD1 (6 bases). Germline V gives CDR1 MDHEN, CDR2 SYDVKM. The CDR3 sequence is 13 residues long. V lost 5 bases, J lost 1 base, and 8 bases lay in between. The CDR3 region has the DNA TGTGCCAGCAGTCCAGGGGTTAACTATGGCTACACCTTC. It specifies CASSPGVNYGYTF.

The CDR3 region is CASSLNRGENQPQHF. The DNA for the CDR3 is TGTGCCAGCAGTTTAAACAGGGGGGAGAATCAGCCCCAGCATTTT. The V call is TRBV27, the J call TRBJ1-5; 8 bases line up with TRBD1. CDR3 length: 15 residues. Looked up from germline, CDR1 is MNHEY and CDR2 is SMNVEV (reference sequence). The trim removed 2 bases at V and 4 bases at J, leaving 4 bases unmatched.

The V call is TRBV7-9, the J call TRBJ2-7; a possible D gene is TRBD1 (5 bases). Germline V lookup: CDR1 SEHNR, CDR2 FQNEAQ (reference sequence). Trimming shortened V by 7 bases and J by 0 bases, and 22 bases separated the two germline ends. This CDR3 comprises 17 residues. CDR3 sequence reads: CASNQGAQTESSYEQYF. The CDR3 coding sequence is TGTGCCAGCAACCAAGGGGCCCAGACAGAGAGCTCCTACGAGCAGTACTTC.

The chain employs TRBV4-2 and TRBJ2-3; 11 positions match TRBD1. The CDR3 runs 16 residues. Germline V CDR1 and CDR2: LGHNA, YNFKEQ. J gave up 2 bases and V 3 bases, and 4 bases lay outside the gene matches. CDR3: CASSHGGQGATDTQYF. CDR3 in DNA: TGTGCCAGCAGCCACGGTGGACAGGGGGCCACAGATACGCAGTATTTT.

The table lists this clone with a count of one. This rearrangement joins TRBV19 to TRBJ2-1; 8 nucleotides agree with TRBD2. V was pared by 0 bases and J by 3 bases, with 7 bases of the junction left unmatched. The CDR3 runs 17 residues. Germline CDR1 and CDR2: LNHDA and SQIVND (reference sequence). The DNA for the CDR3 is TGTGCCAGTAGTATAGATCTCACTAGCGGAAACTACAATGAGCAGTTCTTC. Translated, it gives CASSIDLTSGNYNEQFF.